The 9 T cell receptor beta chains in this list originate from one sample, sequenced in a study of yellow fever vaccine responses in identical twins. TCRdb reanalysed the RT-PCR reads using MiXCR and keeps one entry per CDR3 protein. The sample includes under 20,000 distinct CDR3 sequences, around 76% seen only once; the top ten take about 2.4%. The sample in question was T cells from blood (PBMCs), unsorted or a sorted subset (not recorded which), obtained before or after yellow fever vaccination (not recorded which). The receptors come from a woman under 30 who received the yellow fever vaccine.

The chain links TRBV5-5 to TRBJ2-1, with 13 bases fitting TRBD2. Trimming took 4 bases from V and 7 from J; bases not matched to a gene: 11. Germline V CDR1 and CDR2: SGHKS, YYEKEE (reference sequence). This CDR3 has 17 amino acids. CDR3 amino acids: CASSLGLAGAASNEQFF. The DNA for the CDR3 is TGTGCCAGCAGCCTAGGACTAGCGGGAGCTGCTAGTAATGAGCAGTTCTTC. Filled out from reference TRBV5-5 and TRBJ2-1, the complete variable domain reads DAGVTQSPTHLIKTRGQQVTLRCSPISGHKSVSWYQQVLGQGPQFIFQYYEKEERGRGNFPDRFSARQFPNYSSELNVNALLLGDSALYLCASSLGLAGAASNEQFFGPGTRLTVL.

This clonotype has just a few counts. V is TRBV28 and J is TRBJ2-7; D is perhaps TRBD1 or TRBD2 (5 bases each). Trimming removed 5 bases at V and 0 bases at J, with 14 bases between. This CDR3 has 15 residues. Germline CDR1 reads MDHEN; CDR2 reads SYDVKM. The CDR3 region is CASSPGGTLSYEQYF. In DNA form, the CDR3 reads TGTGCCAGCAGTCCGGGTGGGACCCTCTCCTACGAGCAGTACTTC. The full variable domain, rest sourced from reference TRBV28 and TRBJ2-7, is DVKVTQSSRYLVKRTGEKVFLECVQDMDHENMFWYRQDPGLGLRLIYFSYDVKMKEKGDIPEGYSVSREKKERFSLILESASTNQTSMYLCASSPGGTLSYEQYFGPGTRLTVT.

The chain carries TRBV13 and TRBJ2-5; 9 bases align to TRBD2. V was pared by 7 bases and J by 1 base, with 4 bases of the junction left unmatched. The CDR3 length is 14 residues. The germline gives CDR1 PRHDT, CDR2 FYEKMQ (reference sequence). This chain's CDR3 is CASTSSGGQETQYF. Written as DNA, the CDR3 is TGTGCCAGCACGAGTAGCGGGGGCCAAGAGACCCAGTACTTC.

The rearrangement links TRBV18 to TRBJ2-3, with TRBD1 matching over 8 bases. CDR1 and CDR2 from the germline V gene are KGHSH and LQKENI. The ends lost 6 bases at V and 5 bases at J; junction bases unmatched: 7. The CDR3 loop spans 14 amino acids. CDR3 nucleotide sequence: TGTGCCAGCTCCGGACAGGGAAGAGGAGATACGCAGTATTTT. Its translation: CASSGQGRGDTQYF. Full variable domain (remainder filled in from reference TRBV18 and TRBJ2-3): NAGVMQNPRHLVRRRGQEARLRCSPMKGHSHVYWYRQLPEEGLKFMVYLQKENIIDESGMPKERFSAEFPKEGPSILRIQQVVRGDSAAYFCASSGQGRGDTQYFGPGTRLTVL.

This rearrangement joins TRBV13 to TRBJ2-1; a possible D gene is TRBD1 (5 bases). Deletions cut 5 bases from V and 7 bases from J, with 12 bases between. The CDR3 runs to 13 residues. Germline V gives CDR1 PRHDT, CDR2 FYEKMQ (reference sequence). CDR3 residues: CASSPWGRNEQFF. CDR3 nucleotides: TGTGCCAGCAGCCCGTGGGGCCGAAATGAGCAGTTCTTC.

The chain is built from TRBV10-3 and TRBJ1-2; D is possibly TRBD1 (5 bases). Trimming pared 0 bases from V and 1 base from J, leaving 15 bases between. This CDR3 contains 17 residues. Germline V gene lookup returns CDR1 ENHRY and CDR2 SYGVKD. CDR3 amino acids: CAISESGGVPNNYGYTF. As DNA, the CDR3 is TGTGCCATCAGTGAGTCGGGGGGGGTGCCGAATAACTATGGCTACACCTTC.

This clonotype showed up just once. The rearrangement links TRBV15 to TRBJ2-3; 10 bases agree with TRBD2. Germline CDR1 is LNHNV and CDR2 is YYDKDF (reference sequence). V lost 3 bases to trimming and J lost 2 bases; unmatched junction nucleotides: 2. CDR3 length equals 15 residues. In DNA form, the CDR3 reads TGTGCCACCAGCAGCACTAGCGGGGCCACAGATACGCAGTATTTT. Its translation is CATSSTSGATDTQYF.

This CDR3 is CASIEGLNEQFF. The CDR3 DNA reads as TGTGCCAGCATAGAGGGGCTCAATGAGCAGTTCTTC. The chain joins TRBV11-3 to TRBJ2-1; possibly TRBD1 or TRBD2 for D (5 bases each). Per germline, CDR1 SGHNT and CDR2 YENEEA. The CDR3 has 12 residues. Trimming took off 7 bases at V and 6 bases at J, with 10 bases between the two ends.

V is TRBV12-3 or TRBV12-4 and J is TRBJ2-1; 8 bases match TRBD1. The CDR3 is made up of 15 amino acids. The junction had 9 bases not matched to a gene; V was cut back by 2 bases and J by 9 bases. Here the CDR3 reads CASSLTGQGAGEQFF. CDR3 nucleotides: TGTGCCAGCAGTTTAACGGGGCAGGGGGCGGGTGAGCAGTTCTTC.